These 27 T cell receptor beta chains originate from one sample sequenced in a study of shared clonotypes between healthy human individuals. Profiling relied on immunoSEQ multiplex PCR, and the TCRdb table lists in-frame clones only, not all of them. The data hold roughly 1,500,000 clones, with 95% to 99% observed a single time. Sequencing input: naive CD4+ T cells sorted from blood. The subset: CD45RA+ positively selected. The source of these receptors is a man aged 25-45 years in good health.

This sequence joins TRBV6-5 and TRBJ2-7; the match to TRBD1 covers 7 bases. The V and J ends lost 0 bases and 2 bases, in that order; junction bases with no gene match: 4. Per germline, CDR1 MNHEY and CDR2 SVGAGI. The CDR3 length is 15 residues. DNA for the CDR3: TGTGCCAGCAGTTACTCCTCCAGGGGGACCTACGAGCAGTACTTC. Residues: CASSYSSRGTYEQYF.

This clone occurred once. The rearrangement links TRBV28 to TRBJ1-2; the D is unclear. The CDR3 consists of 14 residues. V was trimmed by 6 bases and J by 6 bases, leaving 17 bases between them. Looked up from germline, CDR1 is MDHEN and CDR2 is SYDVKM. The DNA of the CDR3 is TGTGCCAGCAGCCCAAGGGTTCGACGGGATGGCTACACCTTC. Translated, it gives CASSPRVRRDGYTF.

The chain links TRBV19 to TRBJ2-2, with D possibly matching TRBD2 (6 bases). Trimming took off 5 bases at V and 0 bases at J, with 19 bases between the two ends. There are 18 residues in the CDR3. Germline CDR1 and CDR2: LNHDA and SQIVND (reference sequence). CDR3 protein: CASSLNGWLAPNTGELFF. CDR3 nucleotide sequence: TGTGCCAGTAGTTTGAACGGCTGGCTAGCGCCGAACACCGGGGAGCTGTTTTTT.

The gene calls are TRBV19 and TRBJ2-1; D is unclear. The CDR3 covers 15 residues. Trimming removed 5 bases from V and 4 bases from J, with 15 bases in between. CDR1 LNHDA and CDR2 SQIVND come from the germline V gene (reference sequence). CDR3 amino acids: CASSRAAQPYNEQFF. The CDR3 region has the DNA TGTGCCAGTAGTCGGGCGGCGCAGCCGTACAATGAGCAGTTCTTC.

This clone came up once. The CDR3 here is CASSFGLAGELFF. The CDR3 coding sequence is TGTGCCAGCAGCTTTGGACTGGCCGGGGAGCTGTTTTTT. The gene calls are TRBV11-2 and TRBJ2-2; tentatively, D is TRBD2 (5 bases). Per germline, CDR1 SGHAT and CDR2 FQNNGV. The V and J ends lost 3 bases and 6 bases respectively, with 8 bases between them. This CDR3 spans 13 amino acids.

The rearrangement joins TRBV6-4 to TRBJ2-7; 8 bases map to TRBD1. The CDR3 sequence is 15 residues long. V lost 5 bases and J lost 2; bases outside the gene matches: 8. CDR1 is MRHNA, CDR2 SNTAGT, per germline. CDR3 coding DNA: TGTGCCAGCAGTCCTGAGACAGGGGACCCCTACGAGCAGTACTTC. This gives the protein CASSPETGDPYEQYF.

CDR3 amino acids: CASSVVTSEGAFF. The CDR3 DNA is TGTGCCAGCAGCGTAGTTACCAGTGAGGGGGCTTTCTTT. The chain recombines TRBV9 with TRBJ1-1; tentative D call: TRBD1 (5 bases). CDR3 length: 13 residues. Per the germline V gene, CDR1 is SGDLS and CDR2 is YYNGEE. V was trimmed by 0 bases and J by 11 bases, leaving 14 bases between them.

The chain has TRBV28 and TRBJ1-1; no reliable D call. Germline V gene data show CDR1 as MDHEN and CDR2 as SYDVKM. V lost 5 bases, J lost 2 bases, and 12 bases lay in between. CDR3 length equals 14 residues. The CDR3 protein is CASSRLGLNTEAFF. DNA of the CDR3: TGTGCCAGCAGTCGATTAGGGTTAAACACTGAAGCTTTCTTT.

This clone has just one count. The J gene is TRBJ2-7, the V gene TRBV19; D uncertain. The ends were cut back, 7 bases at V and 3 bases at J, with 19 bases in the middle. Germline CDR1 reads LNHDA; CDR2 reads SQIVND (reference sequence). The CDR3 has 15 amino acids. The DNA of the CDR3 is TGTGCCAGTACCCCTAGATCGGGCGGAATCTACGAGCAGTACTTC. This gives the protein CASTPRSGGIYEQYF.

This chain uses TRBV7-2 with TRBJ2-6, with 8 bases fitting TRBD1. Germline values: CDR1 SGHTA, CDR2 FQGNSA. The CDR3 consists of 19 residues. The V segment lost 2 bases and the J segment 2 bases; nucleotides outside the gene matches: 11. This CDR3 is CASSLRGDRILTGANVLTF. The CDR3 coding sequence is TGTGCCAGCAGCTTAAGAGGGGACAGGATACTTACTGGGGCCAACGTCCTGACTTTC.

The V call is TRBV28, the J call TRBJ2-1, with TRBD2 identical over 7 bases. Trimming took 6 bases from V and 5 from J; bases not matched to a gene: 10. CDR1 and CDR2 from the germline V gene are MDHEN and SYDVKM. The CDR3 is made up of 15 amino acids. The CDR3 protein is CASSSGGSGNNEQFF. CDR3 DNA: TGTGCCAGCAGCTCCGGCGGGAGTGGGAACAATGAGCAGTTCTTC.

Only one count was recorded for this clone. The gene calls are TRBV28 and TRBJ2-7, with TRBD1 as a possible D gene (6 bases). This CDR3 spans 15 amino acids. The ends were cut back, 5 bases at V and 5 bases at J, with 19 bases in the middle. The germline V gene has CDR1 MDHEN and CDR2 SYDVKM. The CDR3 here is CASSQLQGNSHEQYF. Written as DNA, the CDR3 is TGTGCCAGCAGTCAGCTTCAGGGGAATAGTCACGAGCAGTACTTC.

The rearrangement links TRBV6-5 to TRBJ1-1; weak D call: TRBD1 (5 bases). Trimming shortened V by 4 bases and J by 0 bases, and 12 bases separated the two germline ends. From germline, CDR1 is MNHEY and CDR2 SVGAGI. This CDR3 spans 15 amino acids. The CDR3 loop reads CASSSGWVVNTEAFF. In DNA form, the CDR3 reads TGTGCCAGCAGTTCAGGGTGGGTGGTGAACACTGAAGCTTTCTTT.

V gene TRBV7-2 combines with J gene TRBJ2-7, with 10 bases aligning to TRBD2. CDR3 length: 15 residues. V gave up 5 bases and J gave up 1 base; unmatched junction bases: 5. Looked up from germline, CDR1 is SGHTA and CDR2 is FQGNSA. DNA of the CDR3: TGTGCCAGCAGCATCGGACTAGCGGCTTCCTACGAGCAGTACTTC. Encoded protein: CASSIGLAASYEQYF.

This sequence joins TRBV6-4 and TRBJ1-3; the match to TRBD1 covers 8 bases. The CDR3 runs to 15 residues. In germline, CDR1 is MRHNA, CDR2 SNTAGT. Trimming at V came to 2 bases and at J to 7 bases, leaving 7 bases not matched to a gene. The CDR3 region is CASSDRSGGRNTIYF. Written as DNA, the CDR3 is TGTGCCAGCAGTGACCGTTCAGGGGGCCGGAACACCATATATTTT.

About this clone: The sample holds other DNA sequences that translate to the same CDR3. The chain uses TRBV28 and TRBJ1-5, with D hard to call. V dropped 4 bases and J dropped 4 bases, with 5 bases sitting between them. Germline V gene sequence: CDR1 MDHEN, CDR2 SYDVKM. CDR3 size: 12 residues. The chain's CDR3 is CASSSFNQPQHF. CDR3 DNA sequence: TGTGCCAGCAGTTCCTTTAATCAGCCCCAGCATTTT.

This sequence joins TRBV19 and TRBJ2-2, with 12 bases identical to TRBD2. The CDR3 covers 15 residues. V lost 6 bases to trimming and J lost 6 bases; unmatched junction nucleotides: 5. Germline assignment: CDR1 LNHDA and CDR2 SQIVND (reference sequence). This chain's CDR3 is CASSHLAGGPGELFF. The CDR3 nucleotides are TGTGCCAGTAGCCATCTAGCGGGAGGGCCCGGGGAGCTGTTTTTT.

V gene TRBV5-1 combines with J gene TRBJ2-2; D may be TRBD1 (5 bases). Germline V gives CDR1 SGHRS, CDR2 YFSETQ. Trimming stripped 9 bases from V and 6 bases from J, with 21 bases between. This CDR3 is built from 15 residues. Here the CDR3 DNA reads TGCGCCACCAAAACGACAGTTATGGAGTCCGGGGAGCTGTTTTTT. It specifies CATKTTVMESGELFF. The whole variable domain, remainder taken from reference TRBV5-1 and TRBJ2-2, is KAGVTQTPRYLIKTRGQQVTLSCSPISGHRSVSWYQQTPGQGLQFLFEYFSETQRNKGNFPGRFSGRQFSNSRSEMNVSTLELGDSALYLCATKTTVMESGELFFGEGSRLTVL.

The V call is TRBV11-2, the J call TRBJ2-1, with 11 bases fitting TRBD2. V lost 5 bases, J lost 9 bases, and 9 bases stayed unmatched. The CDR3 contains 15 residues. Germline lookup yields CDR1 SGHAT and CDR2 FQNNGV. CDR3 in DNA: TGTGCCAGCAGCACACCTAGCGGGAGGTCTCTTGAGCAGTTCTTC. The encoded protein is CASSTPSGRSLEQFF.

As regards this clone: The identical CDR3 is also encoded by other nucleotide sequences in the sample. Here the CDR3 reads CASSPRFTGELFF. CDR3 sequence (DNA): TGTGCCAGCAGCCCACGTTTCACCGGGGAGCTGTTTTTT. The chain carries TRBV11-2 and TRBJ2-2; no reliable D call. V was pared by 5 bases and J by 4 bases, with 8 bases between. Germline V gene sequence: CDR1 SGHAT, CDR2 FQNNGV. The CDR3 is made up of 13 amino acids.

The V gene is TRBV5-1, the J gene TRBJ1-2, with 9 bases lining up with TRBD1. The V gene end was trimmed by 2 bases and the J gene end by 0 bases; junction bases not matched to a gene: 5. There are 16 residues in the CDR3. Germline V gives CDR1 SGHRS, CDR2 YFSETQ. CDR3 protein: CASSFHYRGPNYGYTF. Written as DNA, the CDR3 is TGCGCCAGCAGCTTCCACTACAGGGGGCCTAACTATGGCTACACCTTC.

A remark on this clone: Mismatch with germline at one junction end may stem from a read error. The V and J genes are TRBV7-7 and TRBJ2-1, with D possibly TRBD2 on 5 matching bases. The CDR3 length is 15 residues. CDR1 is SSHAT and CDR2 is FNYEAQ in the germline V gene (reference sequence). The CDR3 DNA reads TGTGCTAGCAGCCCGGTTGAGGGATCTTACAATGAGCAGTTCTTC. Its protein is CASSPVEGSYNEQFF.

V usage is TRBV28 and J usage is TRBJ2-7; 7 nucleotides match TRBD1. After removal of 1 base from V and 3 bases from J, the junction contained 3 bases not matched to a gene. CDR3 size: 14 residues. Germline V gene lookup returns CDR1 MDHEN and CDR2 SYDVKM. The DNA of the CDR3 is TGTGCCAGCAGTTTATTGGGACAGAACTACGAGCAGTACTTC. Encoded protein: CASSLLGQNYEQYF.

Here the CDR3 DNA reads TGTGCCAGCAGTTCCCCGTACACAGCTGAAGCTTTCTTT. Amino acids: CASSSPYTAEAFF. The chain carries TRBV6-5 and TRBJ1-1; D gene uncertain. The CDR3 totals 13 residues. V was pared by 4 bases and J by 6 bases, with 12 bases between. Germline V gene sequence: CDR1 MNHEY, CDR2 SVGAGI.

The rearrangement links TRBV11-3 to TRBJ2-1; TRBD2 matches at 16 bases. CDR1 and CDR2 (germline): SGHNT, YENEEA. With V trimmed by 5 bases and J by 10 bases, 5 bases remained unmatched. CDR3 size: 15 residues. CDR3 in DNA: TGTGCCAGCAGCCCCGGGACTAGCGGGAGGGAGGAGCAGTTCTTC. This sequence encodes CASSPGTSGREEQFF.

The chain carries TRBV15 and TRBJ2-7; D is uncertain. Trimming removed 1 base from V and 2 bases from J, with 9 bases in between. CDR1 is LNHNV and CDR2 is YYDKDF in the germline V gene (reference sequence). The CDR3 has 14 amino acids. CDR3 sequence reads: CATSRGLPPYEQYF. CDR3 nucleotide sequence: TGTGCCACCAGCAGAGGTCTCCCCCCCTACGAGCAGTACTTC.

V usage is TRBV2 and J usage is TRBJ2-7, with D unresolved. The CDR3 has 11 amino acids. In germline, CDR1 is SNHLY, CDR2 FYNNEI. V lost 8 bases and J lost 4, with 9 bases in between. In DNA form, the CDR3 reads TGTGCCAGCCAGGAAATATACGAGCAGTACTTC. Residues: CASQEIYEQYF.